These 11 T cell receptor beta chains came from one sample sequenced in a study of T-cell reconstitution after alpha-beta-depleted transplantation in children. Researchers prepared the TCRbeta library using unique molecular identifiers, the study reports. Via MiXCR, TCRdb re-called the PCR reads, giving one row per CDR3 protein. In the table there are some 550,000 distinct CDR3 sequences, about 17% of which are singletons. The sample in question was PBMCs from the stem cell graft donor, obtained from the stem cell graft. These receptors all come from a human donor who donated a stem cell graft to a child with acute lymphoblastic leukemia.

There are a few counts of this clonotype. The chain is built from TRBV12-3 or TRBV12-4 and TRBJ1-1, with TRBD1 identical over 8 bases. J was trimmed by 5 bases and V by 3 bases; bases with no gene match: 11. The CDR3 has 16 residues. The CDR3 coding sequence is TGTGCCAGCAGTTTTTTAACCGGACAGGGTAAGACTGAAGCTTTCTTT. It yields the protein CASSFLTGQGKTEAFF.

This chain links TRBV7-9 with TRBJ2-1; the match to TRBD1 covers 8 bases. This CDR3 contains 14 residues. With V trimmed by 4 bases and J by 8 bases, 7 bases remained unmatched. CDR1 and CDR2 from the germline V gene are SEHNR and FQNEAQ (reference sequence). The DNA for the CDR3 is TGTGCCAGCAGCTCAGGGGGCGAGTTTTATGAGCAGTTCTTC. Protein sequence: CASSSGGEFYEQFF.

This clonotype was counted many times. This chain connects TRBV7-9 to TRBJ2-5, with 9 nucleotides matching TRBD2. V was clipped by 3 bases and J by 4 bases; unmatched bases: 12. CDR3 length: 17 residues. Germline CDR1 SEHNR, CDR2 FQNEAQ (reference sequence). The CDR3 protein is CASSLPPRLAGRETQYF. CDR3 coding DNA: TGTGCCAGCAGCTTGCCCCCCCGCCTAGCGGGAAGAGAGACCCAGTACTTC.

V and J are TRBV20-1 and TRBJ2-3; 9 bases agree with TRBD2. Germline V gene lookup returns CDR1 DFQATT and CDR2 SNEGSKA (reference sequence). CDR3 length: 18 residues. V was clipped by 0 bases and J by 3 bases; unmatched bases: 13. This CDR3 reads CSAREWSGSGRETDTQYF. CDR3 sequence (DNA): TGCAGTGCTAGAGAATGGAGCGGTAGCGGGAGAGAGACAGATACGCAGTATTTT.

The rearrangement uses TRBV6-5 and TRBJ1-2; a possible D gene is TRBD1 (6 bases). The CDR3 runs 12 residues. CDR1 and CDR2 (germline): MNHEY, SVGAGI. V shed 5 bases and J shed 4 bases, with 8 bases lying between them. As DNA, the CDR3 is TGTGCCAGCAGTAGAGGGGGCTATGGCTACACCTTC. It is translated as CASSRGGYGYTF.

The chain joins TRBV4-1 to TRBJ1-2; the D gene is possibly TRBD1 (5 bases). V gave up 0 bases and J gave up 5 bases, with 16 bases separating them. CDR3 length equals 16 residues. The germline CDR1 and CDR2 sequences are MGHRA and YSYEKL. The CDR3 DNA sequence: TGCGCCAGCAGCCAAGATAGAATAGAGGGGTCTTATGGCTACACCTTC. It codes for CASSQDRIEGSYGYTF.

This clonotype was recorded a few times. V gene TRBV5-1 combines with J gene TRBJ2-7; the match to TRBD2 covers 12 bases. V lost 1 base and J lost 6; bases outside the gene matches: 8. This CDR3 spans 16 amino acids. The V gene's germline CDR1 is SGHRS and CDR2 YFSETQ. CDR3 residues: CASSLNLAGGPVEQYF. The CDR3 DNA is TGCGCCAGCAGCTTGAATCTAGCGGGAGGGCCTGTCGAGCAGTACTTC. The whole variable domain, remainder taken from reference TRBV5-1 and TRBJ2-7, is KAGVTQTPRYLIKTRGQQVTLSCSPISGHRSVSWYQQTPGQGLQFLFEYFSETQRNKGNFPGRFSGRQFSNSRSEMNVSTLELGDSALYLCASSLNLAGGPVEQYFGPGTRLTVT.

This chain links TRBV4-2 with TRBJ2-1, with TRBD2 matching 15 bases. The CDR3 is 19 residues long. From germline, CDR1 is LGHNA and CDR2 YNFKEQ. V shed 1 base and J 2 bases; nucleotides not matched to a gene: 6. DNA of the CDR3: TGTGCCAGCAGCCAAGCCCCCGGGACTAGCGGGAGGCCCTACAATGAGCAGTTCTTC. Translating gives CASSQAPGTSGRPYNEQFF.

The rearrangement links TRBV9 to TRBJ2-7, with TRBD2 matching 9 bases. Losses at the gene ends were 0 bases for V and 4 bases for J; bases not matched to a gene: 2. The CDR3 spans 14 residues. CDR1 and CDR2 (germline): SGDLS, YYNGEE. CDR3 nucleotides: TGTGCCAGCAGCGTAGTTAGCGGGAGTTACGAGCAGTACTTC. It yields the protein CASSVVSGSYEQYF. Together with reference TRBV9 and TRBJ2-7, the CDR3 gives the full variable domain: DSGVTQTPKHLITATGQRVTLRCSPRSGDLSVYWYQQSLDQGLQFLIQYYNGEERAKGNILERFSAQQFPDLHSELNLSSLELGDSALYFCASSVVSGSYEQYFGPGTRLTVT.

DNA for the CDR3: TGTGCCAGCAGCTTCGGACTCTGGACGATATACTTC. This codes for CASSFGLWTIYF. The V call is TRBV12-3 or TRBV12-4, the J call TRBJ2-7; D is perhaps TRBD2 (5 bases). CDR3 length equals 12 residues. Trimming shortened V by 6 bases and J by 13 bases, and 19 bases separated the two germline ends.

This clonotype appeared a few times. This chain links TRBV11-1 with TRBJ2-1, with 11 bases matching TRBD2. Germline CDR1 SGHAT, CDR2 FQDESV (reference sequence). The CDR3 has 18 amino acids. V dropped 5 bases and J dropped 8; count of bases not matched to a gene: 17. This CDR3 is CASSPSNSGRAGGDEQFF. CDR3 sequence (DNA): TGTGCCAGCAGCCCATCAAATAGCGGGAGGGCCGGAGGAGATGAGCAGTTCTTC. The whole variable domain, remainder taken from reference TRBV11-1 and TRBJ2-1, is EAEVAQSPRYKITEKSQAVAFWCDPISGHATLYWYRQILGQGPELLVQFQDESVVDDSQLPKDRFSAERLKGVDSTLKIQPAELGDSAMYLCASSPSNSGRAGGDEQFFGPGTRLTVL.